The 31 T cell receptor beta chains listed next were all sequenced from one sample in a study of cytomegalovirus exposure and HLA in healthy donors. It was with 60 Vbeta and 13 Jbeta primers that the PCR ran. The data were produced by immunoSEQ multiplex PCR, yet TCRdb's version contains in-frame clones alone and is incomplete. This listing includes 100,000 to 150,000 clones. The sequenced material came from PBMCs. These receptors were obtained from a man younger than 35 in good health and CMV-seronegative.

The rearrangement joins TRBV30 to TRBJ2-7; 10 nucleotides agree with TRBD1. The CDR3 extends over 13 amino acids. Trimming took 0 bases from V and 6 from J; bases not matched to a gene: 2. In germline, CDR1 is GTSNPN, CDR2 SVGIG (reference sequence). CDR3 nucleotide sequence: TGTGCCTGGAGTGTTCGGACAGGGGGCGAGCAGTACTTC. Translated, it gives CAWSVRTGGEQYF.

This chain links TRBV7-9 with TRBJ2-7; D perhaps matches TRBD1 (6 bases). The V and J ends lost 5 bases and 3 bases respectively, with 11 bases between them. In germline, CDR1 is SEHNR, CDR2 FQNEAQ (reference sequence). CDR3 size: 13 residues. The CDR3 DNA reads TGTGCCAGCAGCCAACAGGGATACTACGAGCAGTACTTC. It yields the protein CASSQQGYYEQYF.

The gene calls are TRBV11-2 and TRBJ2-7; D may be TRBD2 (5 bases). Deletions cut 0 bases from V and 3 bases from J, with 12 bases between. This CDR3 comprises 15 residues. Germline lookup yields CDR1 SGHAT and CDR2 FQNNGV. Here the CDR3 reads CASSLELPGNYEQYF. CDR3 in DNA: TGTGCCAGCAGCTTAGAGCTTCCGGGGAACTACGAGCAGTACTTC.

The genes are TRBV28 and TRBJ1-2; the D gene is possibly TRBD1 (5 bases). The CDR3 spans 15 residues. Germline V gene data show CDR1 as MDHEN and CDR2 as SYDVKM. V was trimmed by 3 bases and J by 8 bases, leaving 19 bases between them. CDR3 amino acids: CASSLAAAGWRGYTF. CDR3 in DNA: TGTGCCAGCAGTTTGGCAGCTGCAGGGTGGCGAGGCTACACCTTC.

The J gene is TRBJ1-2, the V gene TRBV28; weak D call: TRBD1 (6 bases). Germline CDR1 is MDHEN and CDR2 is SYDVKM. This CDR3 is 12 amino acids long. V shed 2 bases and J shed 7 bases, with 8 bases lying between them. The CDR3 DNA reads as TGTGCCAGCAGTTTAACAGGGTTTGGCTACACCTTC. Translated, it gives CASSLTGFGYTF.

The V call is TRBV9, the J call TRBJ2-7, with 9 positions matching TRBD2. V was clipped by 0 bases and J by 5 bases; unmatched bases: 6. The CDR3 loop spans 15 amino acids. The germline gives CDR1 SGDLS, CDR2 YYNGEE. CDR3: CASSVGASGIHEQYF. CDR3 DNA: TGTGCCAGCAGCGTAGGGGCTAGCGGGATCCACGAGCAGTACTTC.

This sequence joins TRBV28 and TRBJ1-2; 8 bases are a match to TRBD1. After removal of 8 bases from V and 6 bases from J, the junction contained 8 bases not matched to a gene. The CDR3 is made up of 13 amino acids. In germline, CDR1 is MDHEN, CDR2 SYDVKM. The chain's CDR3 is CASSGRTGHGYTF. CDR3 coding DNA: TGTGCCAGCTCGGGCCGGACAGGGCATGGCTACACCTTC.

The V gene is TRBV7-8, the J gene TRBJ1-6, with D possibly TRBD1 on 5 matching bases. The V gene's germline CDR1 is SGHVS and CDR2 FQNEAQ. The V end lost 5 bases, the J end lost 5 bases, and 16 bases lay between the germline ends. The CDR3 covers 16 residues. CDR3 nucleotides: TGTGCCAGCAGCCCCTTGGCCGGGGGACATAATTCACCCCTCCACTTT. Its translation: CASSPLAGGHNSPLHF.

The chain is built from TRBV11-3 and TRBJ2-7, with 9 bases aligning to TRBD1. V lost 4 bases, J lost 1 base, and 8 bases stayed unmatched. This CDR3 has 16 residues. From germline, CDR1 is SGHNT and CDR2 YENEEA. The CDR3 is CASSSPGQGRSYEQYF. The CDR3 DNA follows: TGTGCCAGCAGCTCTCCGGGACAGGGAAGATCCTACGAGCAGTACTTC.

CDR3 coding DNA: TGTGCCAGCAGTTTAGTAACAGCCCCGTTGACTGAAGCTTTCTTT. Translation: CASSLVTAPLTEAFF. The rearrangement links TRBV27 to TRBJ1-1; D unresolved. Germline-derived CDR1 and CDR2 are MNHEY and SMNVEV (reference sequence). The V gene lost 2 bases and the J gene lost 5 bases, with 15 bases spanning the gap. The CDR3 extends over 15 amino acids.

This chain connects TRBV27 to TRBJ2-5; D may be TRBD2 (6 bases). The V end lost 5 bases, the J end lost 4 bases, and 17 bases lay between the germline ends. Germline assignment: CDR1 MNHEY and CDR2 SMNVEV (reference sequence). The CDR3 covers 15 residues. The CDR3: CASSPRGWLGETQYF. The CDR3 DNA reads TGTGCCAGCAGTCCCCGGGGGTGGCTGGGAGAGACCCAGTACTTC.

The DNA of the CDR3 is TGTGCCAGCAGCTTAGGACCCGCGGGGAGCTCCTACAATGAGCAGTTCTTC. This gives the protein CASSLGPAGSSYNEQFF. The chain employs TRBV7-6 and TRBJ2-1; D may be TRBD2 (6 bases). This CDR3 comprises 17 residues. Between the trimmed V and J ends, which lost 1 base and 0 bases, there was a span of 13 bases. The V gene's germline CDR1 is SGHVS and CDR2 FNYEAQ.

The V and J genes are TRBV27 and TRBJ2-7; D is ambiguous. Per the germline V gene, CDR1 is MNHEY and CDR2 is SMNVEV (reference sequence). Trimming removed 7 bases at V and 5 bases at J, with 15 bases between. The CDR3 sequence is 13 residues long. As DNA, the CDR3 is TGTGCCAGCATCCGACCCGGTGGGCACGAGCAGTACTTC. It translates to CASIRPGGHEQYF.

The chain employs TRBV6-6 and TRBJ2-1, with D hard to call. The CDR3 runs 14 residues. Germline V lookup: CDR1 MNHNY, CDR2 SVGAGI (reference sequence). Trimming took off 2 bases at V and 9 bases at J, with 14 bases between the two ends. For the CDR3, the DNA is TGTGCCAGCAGTTACGGGCCCGTCGATCGTGAGCAGTTCTTC. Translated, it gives CASSYGPVDREQFF.

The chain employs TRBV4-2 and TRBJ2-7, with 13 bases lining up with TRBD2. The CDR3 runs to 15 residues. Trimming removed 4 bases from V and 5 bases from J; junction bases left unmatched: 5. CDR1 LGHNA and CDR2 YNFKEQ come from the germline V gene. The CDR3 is CASSPGTSGANEQYF. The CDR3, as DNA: TGTGCCAGCAGCCCCGGGACTAGCGGGGCGAACGAGCAGTACTTC.

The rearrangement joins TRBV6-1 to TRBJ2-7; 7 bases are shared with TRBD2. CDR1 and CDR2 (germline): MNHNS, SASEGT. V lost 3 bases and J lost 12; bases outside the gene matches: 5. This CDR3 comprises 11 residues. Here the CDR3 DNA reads TGTGCCAGCAGTGAGCAGACTAGCCGGTACTTC. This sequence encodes CASSEQTSRYF.

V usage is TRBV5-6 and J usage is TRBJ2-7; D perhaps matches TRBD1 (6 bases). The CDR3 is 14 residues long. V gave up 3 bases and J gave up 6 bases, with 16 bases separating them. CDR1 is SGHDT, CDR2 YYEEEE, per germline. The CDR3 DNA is TGTGCCAGCAGCTCAGGGGCGCCATGGGGCGAGCAGTACTTC. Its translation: CASSSGAPWGEQYF.

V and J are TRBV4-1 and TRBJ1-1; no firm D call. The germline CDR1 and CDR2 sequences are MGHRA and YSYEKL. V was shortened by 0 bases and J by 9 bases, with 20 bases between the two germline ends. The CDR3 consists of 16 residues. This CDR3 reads CASSQDFVTETRKAFF. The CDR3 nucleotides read TGCGCCAGCAGCCAAGATTTTGTGACGGAGACGAGGAAAGCTTTCTTT.

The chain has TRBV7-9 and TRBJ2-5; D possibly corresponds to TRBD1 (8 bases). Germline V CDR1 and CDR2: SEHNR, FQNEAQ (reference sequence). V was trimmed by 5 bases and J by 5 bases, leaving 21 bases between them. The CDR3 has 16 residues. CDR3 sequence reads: CASSDLQGGSRETQYF. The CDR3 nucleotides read TGTGCCAGCAGCGACCTACAGGGGGGGTCTCGGGAGACCCAGTACTTC.

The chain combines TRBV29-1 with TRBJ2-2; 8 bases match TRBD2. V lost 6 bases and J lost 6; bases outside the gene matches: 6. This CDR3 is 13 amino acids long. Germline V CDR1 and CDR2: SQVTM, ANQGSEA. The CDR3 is CSVLRTSPGELFF. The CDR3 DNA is TGCAGCGTCCTTCGGACTAGCCCCGGGGAGCTGTTTTTT.

The CDR3 bases are TGTGCCAGCTCAGCTATCCCGGGGGTGAACACTGAAGCTTTCTTT. Translated, it gives CASSAIPGVNTEAFF. This chain connects TRBV18 to TRBJ1-1, with D possibly TRBD1 on 5 matching bases. Looked up from germline, CDR1 is KGHSH and CDR2 is LQKENI. V was cut by 5 bases and J by 0 bases, with 13 bases left in between. The CDR3 has 15 amino acids.

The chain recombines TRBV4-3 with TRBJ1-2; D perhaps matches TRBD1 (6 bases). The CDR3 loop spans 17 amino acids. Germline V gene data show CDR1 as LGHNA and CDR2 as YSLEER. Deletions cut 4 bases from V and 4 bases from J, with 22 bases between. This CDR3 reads CASSRAGGGAAGYGYTF. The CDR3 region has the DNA TGCGCCAGCAGCCGAGCGGGCGGGGGGGCGGCGGGCTATGGCTACACCTTC.

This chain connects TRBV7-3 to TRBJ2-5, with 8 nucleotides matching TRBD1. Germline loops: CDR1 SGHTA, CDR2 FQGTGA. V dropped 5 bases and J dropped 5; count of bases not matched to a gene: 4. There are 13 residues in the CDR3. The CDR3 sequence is CASSRTGMETQYF. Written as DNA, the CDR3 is TGTGCCAGCAGCAGGACAGGGATGGAGACCCAGTACTTC.

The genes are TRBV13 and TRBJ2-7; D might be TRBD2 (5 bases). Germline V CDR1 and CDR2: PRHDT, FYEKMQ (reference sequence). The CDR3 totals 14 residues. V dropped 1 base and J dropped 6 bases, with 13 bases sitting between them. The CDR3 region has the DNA TGTGCCAGCAGCTTAGAGGCGGGCCCGCCCGAGCAGTACTTC. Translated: CASSLEAGPPEQYF.

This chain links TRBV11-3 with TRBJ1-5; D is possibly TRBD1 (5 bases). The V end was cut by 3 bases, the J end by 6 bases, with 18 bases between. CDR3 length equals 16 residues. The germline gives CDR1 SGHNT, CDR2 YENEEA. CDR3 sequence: CASSFFVKGVSQPQHF. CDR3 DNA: TGTGCCAGCAGCTTCTTTGTGAAAGGGGTAAGTCAGCCCCAGCATTTT.

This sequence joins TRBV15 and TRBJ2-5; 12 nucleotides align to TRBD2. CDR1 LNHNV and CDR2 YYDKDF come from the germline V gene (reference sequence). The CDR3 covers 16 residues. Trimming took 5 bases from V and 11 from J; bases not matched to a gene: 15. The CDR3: CATSPYRLAGASEQYF. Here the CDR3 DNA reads TGTGCCACCAGCCCGTACCGACTAGCGGGAGCCTCTGAGCAGTACTTC.

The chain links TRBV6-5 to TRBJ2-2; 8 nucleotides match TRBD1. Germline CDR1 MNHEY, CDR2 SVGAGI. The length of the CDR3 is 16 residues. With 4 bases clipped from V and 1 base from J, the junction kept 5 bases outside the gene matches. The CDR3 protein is CASSLMGQVNTGELFF. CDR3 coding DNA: TGTGCCAGCAGTTTAATGGGACAGGTGAACACCGGGGAGCTGTTTTTT.

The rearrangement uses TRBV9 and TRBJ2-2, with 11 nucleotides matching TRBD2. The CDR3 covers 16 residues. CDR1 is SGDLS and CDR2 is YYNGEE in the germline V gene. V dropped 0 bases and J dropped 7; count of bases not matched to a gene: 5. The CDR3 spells CASSVVPSGRSGELFF. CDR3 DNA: TGTGCCAGCAGCGTAGTTCCTAGCGGGAGGAGCGGGGAGCTGTTTTTT.

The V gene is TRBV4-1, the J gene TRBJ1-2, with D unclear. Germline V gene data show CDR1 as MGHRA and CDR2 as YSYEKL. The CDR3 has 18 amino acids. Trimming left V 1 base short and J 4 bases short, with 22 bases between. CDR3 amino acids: CASSQGAQDMFVLYGYTF. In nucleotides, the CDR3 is TGCGCCAGCAGCCAAGGGGCTCAGGATATGTTCGTTCTCTATGGCTACACCTTC.

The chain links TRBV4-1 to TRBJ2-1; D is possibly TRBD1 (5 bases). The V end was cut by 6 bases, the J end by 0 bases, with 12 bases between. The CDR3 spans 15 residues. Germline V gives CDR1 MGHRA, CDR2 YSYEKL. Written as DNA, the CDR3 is TGCGCCAGCAGTTCCTACAGGAGCTCCTACAATGAGCAGTTCTTC. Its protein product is CASSSYRSSYNEQFF.

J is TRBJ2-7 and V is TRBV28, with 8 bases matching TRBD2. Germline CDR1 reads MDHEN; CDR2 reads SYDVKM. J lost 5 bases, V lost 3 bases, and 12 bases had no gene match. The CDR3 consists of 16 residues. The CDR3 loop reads CASSFRFLAGRDEQYF. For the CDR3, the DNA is TGTGCCAGCAGTTTCAGGTTTTTAGCGGGGAGGGACGAGCAGTACTTC.